The rows below give T cell receptor beta chains drawn from one sample of a study of shared T cell receptors in the human thymus. The repertoire was sequenced with immunoSEQ multiplex PCR; TCRdb's copy has only in-frame clones and lacks some. The table records hundreds of thousands of clones, around 87% of them present only once. These same data were also listed under a study on human thymus T cells.

Specimen: thymocytes. Receptors were obtained from a boy in the first two years of life with a congenital heart defect. CDR3s include the opening cysteine and the closing phenylalanine or tryptophan. The D gene is left open where the match is weak.

CASSQPLGAGVPGELFF	17	-	TRBJ2-2	TRBV4-3
CASSLRWDTPNYGYTF	16	-	TRBJ1-2	TRBV27
CASSQQTVTPAEAFF	15	-	TRBJ1-1	TRBV6-5
CASSRTGVRYGYTF	14	TRBD1	TRBJ1-2	TRBV13
CASSLAGGRNETDTQYF	17	-	TRBJ2-3	TRBV7-2
CASSLRGRAYNEQFF	15	TRBD2	TRBJ2-1	TRBV7-2
CSVEREGSYEQYF	13	TRBD2	TRBJ2-7	TRBV29-1
CACSGRAKNIQYF	13	TRBD2	TRBJ2-4	TRBV30
CASSQVARAYEQYF	14	-	TRBJ2-7	TRBV4-3
CASSGLAGWSGELFF	15	TRBD2	TRBJ2-2	TRBV6-5
CASSEGGGAYEQYF	14	TRBD2	TRBJ2-7	TRBV9
CASSGQSYEQYF	12	-	TRBJ2-7	TRBV5-1
CASSSRLAEQFF	12	-	TRBJ2-1	TRBV7-6
CAWSVKREGSLGVTEAFF	18	-	TRBJ1-1	TRBV30
CASSGTGFGSAGANVPTF	18	-	TRBJ2-6	TRBV5-1
CASSLAGIYNSPLHF	15	-	TRBJ1-6	TRBV5-4
CASSLKRGREGRKNEQYF	18	TRBD2	TRBJ2-7	TRBV4-1
CASSLVGSSGPGDTQYF	17	TRBD2	TRBJ2-3	TRBV5-4
CASSTDRGCGYTF	13	TRBD1	TRBJ1-2	TRBV2
CASSKGGRGEAFF	13	TRBD1	TRBJ1-1	TRBV28
CASSQDIGGRRPIYNEQFF	19	-	TRBJ2-1	TRBV4-3
CASSVLAGGNEQYF	14	TRBD2	TRBJ2-7	TRBV7-2
CASSPSGGNQPQHF	14	-	TRBJ1-5	TRBV18
CASSRPTGYGYTF	13	-	TRBJ1-2	TRBV28
CASSLAKGEKGCNEQFF	17	-	TRBJ2-1	TRBV7-6
CASSAGLAGGTDTQYF	16	TRBD2	TRBJ2-3	TRBV6-1
CATSRGYSPYEQYF	14	-	TRBJ2-7	TRBV15
CASSLGAAAYEQYF	14	-	TRBJ2-7	TRBV28
CASSVLRGPRDTGELFF	17	-	TRBJ2-2	TRBV6-1
CASTNRVRDRNQPQHF	16	TRBD1	TRBJ1-5	TRBV28
CASSPPTGADYEQYF	15	-	TRBJ2-7	TRBV7-4
CASSQGTGELFF	12	TRBD1	TRBJ1-4	TRBV14
CASSQAEKPQHF	12	-	TRBJ1-5	TRBV16
CASSYSEGSGYEQYF	15	-	TRBJ2-7	TRBV6-5
CASSYWGLALDTQYF	15	TRBD2	TRBJ2-3	TRBV6-5
CASSFTPGQGVEAFF	15	TRBD1	TRBJ1-1	TRBV5-1
CASSETAGAIDTQYF	15	TRBD2	TRBJ2-3	TRBV6-1
CASSARGAVPETQYF	15	-	TRBJ2-5	TRBV9
CASSLEWAGGDGTEAFF	17	TRBD1	TRBJ1-1	TRBV5-1
CASSGEQGEDTQYF	14	-	TRBJ2-3	TRBV6-1
CAWSPRVPSSTDTQYF	16	-	TRBJ2-3	TRBV30
CASSTPSNEQFF	12	-	TRBJ2-1	TRBV28
CASRTGLAGLGGQYF	15	TRBD2	TRBJ2-7	TRBV25-1
CSVPFQEGTEAFF	13	-	TRBJ1-1	TRBV29-1
CASSIEGGGPGSSYEQYF	18	TRBD2	TRBJ2-7	TRBV19